This T cell receptor (beta chain) originates from a study of shared clonotypes between healthy human individuals. The germline gives CDR1 SGHTA, CDR2 FQGNSA. V was clipped by 1 base and J by 7 bases, with 11 bases between them. There are 14 residues in the CDR3. Sequenced by immunoSEQ multiplex PCR; TCRdb stores in-frame clones only, minus some. The sample has approximately 740,000 clones, around 72% seen once. Specimen: memory CD4+ T cells sorted from blood. The subset was: CD45RA-negative fraction. This sequence joins TRBV7-2 and TRBJ2-1; the D gene could be TRBD1 or TRBD2 (6 bases each). The receptor was isolated from a woman aged 25 to 39 in good health. The chain's CDR3 is CASSLGGTLNEQFF. CDR3 DNA sequence: TGTGCCAGCAGCTTAGGCGGGACATTAAATGAGCAGTTCTTC.